These 23 T cell receptor beta chains were all obtained from the same sample, sequenced in a study of shared T cell receptors in the human thymus. TCRdb keeps only in-frame clones here, not all; method: immunoSEQ multiplex PCR. The sample holds under 700,000 clones, 75% to 85% seen once. These sequences were also reported in another study, on human thymus T cells.

Sequencing was done on a sample of thymocytes. The source is a boy under three years old with a congenital heart defect.

J is TRBJ2-7 and V is TRBV9; 8 bases fit TRBD1. Trimming removed 2 bases from V and 4 bases from J; junction bases left unmatched: 8. The CDR3 spans 15 residues. CDR1 SGDLS and CDR2 YYNGEE come from the germline V gene. CDR3 coding DNA: TGTGCCAGCAGCGTGGGGGACAGGCCGCTTTACGAGCAGTACTTC. This translates into CASSVGDRPLYEQYF.

The rearrangement uses TRBV6-1 and TRBJ2-3; TRBD2 matches 7 bases. The V segment lost 8 bases and the J segment 5 bases; nucleotides outside the gene matches: 7. CDR3 length: 13 residues. Germline loops: CDR1 MNHNS, CDR2 SASEGT. The CDR3: CASSAGEKDTQYF. The CDR3 DNA is TGTGCCAGCTCGGCGGGGGAGAAAGATACGCAGTATTTT.

This chain connects TRBV4-3 to TRBJ2-1; 8 nucleotides match TRBD2. CDR1 is LGHNA, CDR2 YSLEER, per germline. The CDR3 spans 19 residues. The J segment lost 5 bases and the V segment lost 1 base, leaving 16 bases of the junction unmatched. CDR3 region: CASSQVVVGGRRLHNEQFF. Written as DNA, the CDR3 is TGCGCCAGCAGCCAAGTGGTTGTTGGCGGGAGGCGTCTTCACAATGAGCAGTTCTTC.

This clone has more than one count but fewer than ten. The J gene is TRBJ2-7, the V gene TRBV16, with 8 bases that match TRBD1. V shed 4 bases and J 5 bases; nucleotides not matched to a gene: 4. There are 13 residues in the CDR3. The germline CDR1 and CDR2 sequences are KGHSY and FQNENV. CDR3 nucleotides: TGTGCCAGCAGCCCCCAGACAGGGGACGAGCAGTACTTC. It is translated as CASSPQTGDEQYF.

The V call is TRBV7-9, the J call TRBJ1-1, with unresolved D. The germline gives CDR1 SEHNR, CDR2 FQNEAQ (reference sequence). The V end lost 0 bases, the J end lost 1 base, and 9 bases lay between the germline ends. The CDR3 runs 15 residues. The CDR3 protein is CASSLARQRNTEAFF. CDR3 nucleotides: TGTGCCAGCAGCTTAGCGCGACAACGGAACACTGAAGCTTTCTTT. Complete variable domain (other parts from reference TRBV7-9 and TRBJ1-1): DTGVSQNPRHKITKRGQNVTFRCDPISEHNRLYWYRQTLGQGPEFLTYFQNEAQLEKSRLLSDRFSAERPKGSFSTLEIQRTEQGDSAMYLCASSLARQRNTEAFFGQGTRLTVV.

V and J are TRBV5-5 and TRBJ2-7; TRBD1 agrees at 12 bases. The trim removed 4 bases at V and 2 bases at J, leaving 10 bases unmatched. The V gene's germline CDR1 is SGHKS and CDR2 YYEKEE (reference sequence). The CDR3 sequence is 17 residues long. CDR3 coding DNA: TGTGCCAGCAGCACCGGGACAGGGGGCCTTACTCCCTACGAGCAGTACTTC. Protein: CASSTGTGGLTPYEQYF.

V gene TRBV19 combines with J gene TRBJ2-1, with 12 nucleotides matching TRBD2. The CDR3 extends over 22 amino acids. The V gene's germline CDR1 is LNHDA and CDR2 SQIVND (reference sequence). The J segment lost 1 base and the V segment lost 3 bases, leaving 19 bases of the junction unmatched. This CDR3 is CASSIGPTSGRGVLGSYNEQFF. The DNA for the CDR3 is TGTGCCAGTAGTATCGGCCCGACTAGCGGGAGAGGAGTCTTGGGGTCCTACAATGAGCAGTTCTTC.

A few counts support this clone. This chain connects TRBV4-2 to TRBJ1-4; D unresolved. The V end lost 4 bases, the J end lost 3 bases, and 9 bases lay between the germline ends. CDR1 and CDR2 (germline): LGHNA, YNFKEQ. The CDR3 runs 14 residues. The CDR3 DNA reads TGTGCCAGCAGCCCCCCTAGACCTAATGAAAAACTGTTTTTT. Its protein product is CASSPPRPNEKLFF.

This chain uses TRBV12-5 with TRBJ1-1; 8 bases are shared with TRBD1. After removal of 3 bases from V and 4 bases from J, the junction contained 13 bases not matched to a gene. The length of the CDR3 is 17 residues. Germline V gives CDR1 LGHNT, CDR2 FRNRAP. The CDR3 sequence: CASGFQLQGAGGTEAFF. The CDR3 DNA reads TGTGCTAGTGGTTTCCAACTCCAGGGGGCAGGCGGCACTGAAGCTTTCTTT.

V usage is TRBV12-1 and J usage is TRBJ2-7; no check of the table's D call, TRBD1, against the DNA was made. TRBV12-1 is a pseudogene locus. This CDR3 has 16 amino acids. The CDR3 DNA reads as TGTGCCAGCAGCCTCGACAGGGGCCGACCCTCCTACGAGCAGTACTTC. Its protein product is CASSLDRGRPSYEQYF.

The chain couples TRBV15 to TRBJ2-2, with a weak D call TRBD1 (5 bases). This CDR3 region has 14 residues. CDR1 is LNHNV, CDR2 YYDKDF, per germline (reference sequence). The V gene lost 3 bases and the J gene lost 7 bases, with 12 bases spanning the gap. DNA for the CDR3: TGTGCCACCAGCAGGCGGCAGGGTAGCGGGGAGCTGTTTTTT. Residues: CATSRRQGSGELFF.

The V call is TRBV4-2, the J call TRBJ2-2, with 9 bases matching TRBD2. Germline V CDR1 and CDR2: LGHNA, YNFKEQ. This CDR3 has 20 amino acids. The J segment lost 3 bases and the V segment lost 0 bases, leaving 14 bases of the junction unmatched. CDR3 region: CASSQDLGLAGAFYTGELFF. CDR3 sequence (DNA): TGTGCCAGCAGCCAAGATTTGGGATTAGCGGGAGCTTTTTACACCGGGGAGCTGTTTTTT.

V gene TRBV5-6 combines with J gene TRBJ2-1; the match to TRBD2 covers 9 bases. In germline, CDR1 is SGHDT, CDR2 YYEEEE. CDR3 length equals 15 residues. V lost 1 base and J lost 6; bases outside the gene matches: 5. Written as DNA, the CDR3 is TGTGCCAGCAGCTTGAGCGGGAGGTTCTTCAATGAGCAGTTCTTC. This translates into CASSLSGRFFNEQFF.

The genes are TRBV6-5 and TRBJ2-1; tentatively, D is TRBD1 (6 bases). There are 14 residues in the CDR3. The V gene lost 8 bases and the J gene lost 9 bases, with 20 bases spanning the gap. The V gene's germline CDR1 is MNHEY and CDR2 SVGAGI. CDR3 in amino acids: CASGFLEGRGEQFF. The CDR3 DNA follows: TGTGCCAGCGGCTTTCTAGAGGGCAGGGGTGAGCAGTTCTTC.

A note on this clone: Its ends do not fully match the called genes, so a read error is possible. The chain is built from TRBV7-7 and TRBJ2-1; 9 bases agree with TRBD2. The germline CDR1 and CDR2 sequences are SSHAT and FNYEAQ (reference sequence). This CDR3 region has 16 residues. The DNA for the CDR3 is TGTGCTAGCAGCCCCAGTAGGGCGGGAGGGGACAATGAGCAGTTCTTC. The encoded protein is CASSPSRAGGDNEQFF.

This clone has just one count. The chain employs TRBV6-4 and TRBJ1-2, with D uncertain. The CDR3 runs to 15 residues. Trimming cost V 5 bases and J 0 bases, with 13 bases left between them. Germline CDR1 MRHNA, CDR2 SNTAGT. The CDR3 nucleotides are TGTGCCAGCAGTCAGGCATCCTTCCCTAACTATGGCTACACCTTC. This gives the protein CASSQASFPNYGYTF.

Comment on this clone: Mismatch with germline at one junction end may stem from a read error. The CDR3 reads CASSADERVF. CDR3 DNA sequence: TGTGCCAGCAGCGCGGATGAGAGGGTTTTT. The rearrangement joins TRBV6-1 to TRBJ1-1; the D is unclear. This CDR3 comprises 10 residues. Germline V gene sequence: CDR1 MNHNS, CDR2 SASEGT.

V is TRBV28 and J is TRBJ2-6; TRBD1 might be the D (5 bases). Between the trimmed V and J ends, which lost 0 bases and 0 bases, there was a span of 12 bases. Germline assignment: CDR1 MDHEN and CDR2 SYDVKM. CDR3 length: 18 residues. DNA for the CDR3: TGTGCCAGCAGTTTATGGGCAGGGCAGGCCTCTGGGGCCAACGTCCTGACTTTC. It specifies CASSLWAGQASGANVLTF.

This chain uses TRBV7-2 with TRBJ2-1; 11 bases align to TRBD2. CDR3 length: 16 residues. The germline gives CDR1 SGHTA, CDR2 FQGNSA. V lost 3 bases, J lost 8 bases, and 9 bases stayed unmatched. CDR3 DNA sequence: TGTGCCAGCAGCTTTAGCGGGAGGGCCGGGATCGATGAGCAGTTCTTC. It translates to CASSFSGRAGIDEQFF.

CDR3 amino acids: CASGLGGGGSSYNEQFF. Written as DNA, the CDR3 is TGTGCTAGTGGTTTGGGAGGGGGGGGTAGCTCCTACAATGAGCAGTTCTTC. J is TRBJ2-1 and V is TRBV12-5, with a tentative D call TRBD2 (7 bases). This CDR3 has 17 residues. The V end lost 1 base, the J end lost 0 bases, and 13 bases lay between the germline ends. The germline V gene has CDR1 LGHNT and CDR2 FRNRAP.

The J gene is TRBJ2-7, the V gene TRBV5-5, with D maybe TRBD1 (5 bases). The CDR3 spans 15 residues. Per germline, CDR1 SGHKS and CDR2 YYEKEE (reference sequence). Trimming removed 0 bases at V and 4 bases at J, with 14 bases between. CDR3 nucleotides: TGTGCCAGCAGCTTGGATGGCAGGGTGTGGTACGAGCAGTACTTC. It encodes CASSLDGRVWYEQYF.

V gene TRBV15 combines with J gene TRBJ2-5; the D gene is possibly TRBD2 (5 bases). The V end was cut by 0 bases, the J end by 0 bases, with 14 bases between. Germline V lookup: CDR1 LNHNV, CDR2 YYDKDF (reference sequence). There are 17 residues in the CDR3. CDR3 nucleotides: TGTGCCACCAGCAGAGAAATACTGGACGGGGACCAAGAGACCCAGTACTTC. Its translation: CATSREILDGDQETQYF.

This sequence joins TRBV11-2 and TRBJ2-5; 8 bases map to TRBD2. The CDR3 has 14 amino acids. Germline lookup yields CDR1 SGHAT and CDR2 FQNNGV. After removal of 3 bases from V and 5 bases from J, the junction contained 5 bases not matched to a gene. The chain's CDR3 is CASSFSTSGETQYF. The CDR3, as DNA: TGTGCCAGCAGCTTCTCTACTAGCGGTGAGACCCAGTACTTC. Filled out from reference TRBV11-2 and TRBJ2-5, the complete variable domain reads EAGVAQSPRYKIIEKRQSVAFWCNPISGHATLYWYQQILGQGPKLLIQFQNNGVVDDSQLPKDRFSAERLKGVDSTLKIQPAKLEDSAVYLCASSFSTSGETQYFGPGTRLLVL.